What follows are 11 T cell receptor beta chains derived from one specimen sequenced in a study of CD8 T cells in ankylosing spondylitis. Findings of the study overall: One TCR beta motif, made up of seven to nine highly homologous variants, appeared characteristic of ankylosing spondylitis blood.

These receptors have no identified antigens. MiXCR was run by TCRdb on the 5' RACE reads, yielding one entry per CDR3 protein. This repertoire shows around 440,000 distinct CDR3 sequences, 17% found once; its top ten account for about 0.94%. The source material was blood, either unsorted or a sorted T cell fraction (not recorded which). Receptors were obtained from a male donor with ankylosing spondylitis.

The chain links TRBV20-1 to TRBJ2-6; tentative D call: TRBD1 (6 bases). The CDR3 consists of 14 residues. V shed 5 bases and J shed 2 bases, with 10 bases lying between them. Germline-derived CDR1 and CDR2 are DFQATT and SNEGSKA (reference sequence). CDR3 in DNA: TGCAGTGCTGCTCCAGGGGCTGGGGCCAACGTCCTGACTTTC. This codes for CSAAPGAGANVLTF.

The V and J genes are TRBV6-2 or TRBV6-3 and TRBJ1-1; no definite D call. Trimming removed 0 bases at V and 3 bases at J, with 8 bases between. The CDR3 totals 14 residues. Germline CDR1 MNHEY, CDR2 SVGEGT. This CDR3 reads CASSYSSWDTEAFF. The CDR3 DNA sequence: TGTGCCAGCAGTTACTCGAGTTGGGACACTGAAGCTTTCTTT.

This clonotype was detected only a few times. The chain links TRBV5-5 to TRBJ2-7; TRBD1 agrees at 9 bases. The CDR3 is 16 amino acids. V lost 2 bases to trimming and J lost 2 bases; unmatched junction nucleotides: 8. Germline V gene lookup returns CDR1 SGHKS and CDR2 YYEKEE (reference sequence). CDR3 sequence (DNA): TGTGCCAGCAGCTTTCCTGGACAGGGGAGGGCCTACGAGCAGTACTTC. Amino acid sequence: CASSFPGQGRAYEQYF. The whole variable domain, remainder taken from reference TRBV5-5 and TRBJ2-7, is DAGVTQSPTHLIKTRGQQVTLRCSPISGHKSVSWYQQVLGQGPQFIFQYYEKEERGRGNFPDRFSARQFPNYSSELNVNALLLGDSALYLCASSFPGQGRAYEQYFGPGTRLTVT.

The chain has TRBV7-2 and TRBJ2-5, with TRBD2 identical over 11 bases. CDR3 length: 17 amino acids. In germline, CDR1 is SGHTA, CDR2 FQGNSA. Germline trimming cut 5 bases from V and 3 bases from J; bases unmatched to any gene: 11. CDR3 sequence reads: CASSPPATSGTKETQYF. CDR3 sequence (DNA): TGTGCCAGCAGCCCCCCAGCGACTAGCGGGACGAAAGAGACCCAGTACTTC.

The genes are TRBV10-3 and TRBJ2-7; D is perhaps TRBD2 (6 bases). Trimming pared 10 bases from V and 7 bases from J, leaving 14 bases between. Germline V CDR1 and CDR2: ENHRY, SYGVKD. The CDR3 covers 11 residues. CDR3 in DNA: TGTGCCACCTCGGGAGTGGGTGAGCAGTACTTC. Encoded protein: CATSGVGEQYF.

This sequence joins TRBV20-1 and TRBJ2-6; no clear D. The CDR3 has 14 residues. Germline values: CDR1 DFQATT, CDR2 SNEGSKA (reference sequence). The V end lost 0 bases, the J end lost 5 bases, and 8 bases lay between the germline ends. As DNA, the CDR3 is TGCAGTGCTAGAGACGGCCAGAGGGCCAACGTCCTGACTTTC. This encodes CSARDGQRANVLTF.

The rearrangement links TRBV18 to TRBJ1-2; D gene ambiguous. V was pared by 0 bases and J by 8 bases, with 10 bases between. Per germline, CDR1 KGHSH and CDR2 LQKENI. This CDR3 contains 13 residues. This CDR3 reads CASSPPGRSGYTF. In DNA, the CDR3 is TGTGCCAGCTCACCACCCGGCAGGAGCGGCTACACCTTC.

The chain uses TRBV6-5 and TRBJ1-5, with D hard to call. Trimming took 0 bases from V and 2 from J, leaving 5 bases between them. CDR3 length equals 14 residues. Germline V gives CDR1 MNHEY, CDR2 SVGAGI. The DNA of the CDR3 is TGTGCCAGCAGTTACTCTGTCCGCAATCAGCCCCAGCATTTT. It specifies CASSYSVRNQPQHF.

This clonotype was counted a few times. The V and J genes are TRBV5-1 and TRBJ2-3; TRBD2 aligns across 8 bases. V trimming: 3 bases; J trimming: 1 base; junction bases outside the gene matches: 7. CDR3 length: 16 residues. CDR1 and CDR2 (germline): SGHRS, YFSETQ. The CDR3 region is CASSSNLAGGTDTQYF. CDR3 bases: TGCGCCAGCAGCTCTAATCTAGCGGGTGGCACAGATACGCAGTATTTT.

The rearrangement links TRBV20-1 to TRBJ1-2, with a possible D match to TRBD1 (6 bases). V dropped 2 bases and J dropped 4 bases, with 14 bases sitting between them. This CDR3 contains 14 residues. Germline V CDR1 and CDR2: DFQATT, SNEGSKA (reference sequence). DNA of the CDR3: TGCAGTGCTAGAAGGACAGAGGTACCCTATGGCTACACCTTC. Protein: CSARRTEVPYGYTF.

This clonotype was seen only a few times. The genes are TRBV7-3 and TRBJ2-1; 7 bases align to TRBD2. Germline V gives CDR1 SGHTA, CDR2 FQGTGA. The CDR3 spans 16 residues. J gave up 2 bases and V 1 base, and 5 bases lay outside the gene matches. The CDR3 DNA reads TGTGCCAGCAGCTTAAGTGGTGGGACTACCTACAATGAGCAGTTCTTC. This translates into CASSLSGGTTYNEQFF.